This T cell receptor (beta chain) was recovered during a study of blood T cell repertoires in COVID-19. Per the original data handling: For nucleated cells, counts were estimated from reference gene primer amplification. Produced via immunoSEQ multiplex PCR; TCRdb's table is partial and in-frame only. V and J calls and clone size are as listed in that table; D and trimming were resolved from the DNA. This sample has hundreds of thousands of clones, with roughly 85% found just once. This CDR3 is built from 13 residues. Germline CDR1 is MGHRA and CDR2 is YSYEKL. V lost 2 bases and J lost 8, with 12 bases in between.

The sequence was obtained from a man between 50 and 59 years old with active or convalescent COVID-19. The chain joins TRBV4-1 to TRBJ1-1, with a tentative D call TRBD1 (5 bases). The sequencing sample was made of peripheral blood. This CDR3 is CASSQTGLGEAFF. DNA for the CDR3: TGCGCCAGCAGCCAAACAGGTCTAGGAGAAGCTTTCTTT.